Below are 24 T cell receptor beta chains sequenced from a single sample in a study of T cell responses to AZD1222 COVID-19 vaccine. The method was immunoSEQ multiplex PCR; TCRdb's version includes in-frame clones alone and lacks a portion of them. The table records about 120,000 clones, around 89% of them present only once. The material sequenced was peripheral blood, taken 28 days after the second AZD1222 dose. These receptors all come from an adult who received the AZD1222 COVID-19 vaccine.

The V and J genes are TRBV28 and TRBJ2-1; 11 positions agree with TRBD2. The germline V gene encodes CDR1 MDHEN and CDR2 SYDVKM. There are 15 residues in the CDR3. V was pared by 5 bases and J by 4 bases, with 4 bases of the junction left unmatched. CDR3 bases: TGTGCCAGCAGTCCGCGACTAGCGGGGTACAATGAGCAGTTCTTC. Amino acids: CASSPRLAGYNEQFF.

This chain connects TRBV11-3 to TRBJ2-7; TRBD2 aligns across 8 bases. CDR1 is SGHNT and CDR2 is YENEEA in the germline V gene. The CDR3 loop spans 16 amino acids. Trimming cost V 0 bases and J 6 bases; bases outside gene matches: 10. The CDR3 here is CASSLDGGRGGTEQYF. For the CDR3, the DNA is TGTGCCAGCAGCTTAGATGGCGGTCGGGGGGGCACCGAGCAGTACTTC.

The CDR3 DNA sequence: TGCGCCAGCAGCCAAGACCAGGTCTCTGGGGCCAACGTCCTGACTTTC. Translation gives CASSQDQVSGANVLTF. The rearrangement links TRBV4-3 to TRBJ2-6; D is unresolved. The CDR3 consists of 16 residues. Trimming removed 0 bases from V and 0 bases from J, with 6 bases in between. The germline gives CDR1 LGHNA, CDR2 YSLEER.

The V gene is TRBV28, the J gene TRBJ1-2; no firm D call. The CDR3 is 16 residues long. V was trimmed by 7 bases and J by 5 bases, leaving 23 bases between them. Germline V CDR1 and CDR2: MDHEN, SYDVKM. The CDR3 region has the DNA TGTGCCAGCACCTACCGAAGTGTAGGAGAAGGGTATGGCTACACCTTC. Its protein is CASTYRSVGEGYGYTF.

The V gene is TRBV24-1, the J gene TRBJ2-3; TRBD1 matches 10 bases. Germline V gives CDR1 KGHDR, CDR2 SFDVKD. J lost 4 bases, V lost 3 bases, and 6 bases had no gene match. The CDR3 is 16 amino acids. CDR3 bases: TGTGCCACCAGTGATATATTGGGACAGGGGTCAGATACGCAGTATTTT. Its translation: CATSDILGQGSDTQYF.

This chain uses TRBV20-1 with TRBJ2-7; D may be TRBD1 (5 bases). The CDR3 has 11 residues. Trimming removed 7 bases at V and 3 bases at J, with 10 bases between. In germline, CDR1 is DFQATT, CDR2 SNEGSKA (reference sequence). CDR3: CSVSGYYEQYF. The CDR3 nucleotides read TGCAGTGTTTCAGGGTACTACGAGCAGTACTTC.

V gene TRBV7-2 combines with J gene TRBJ1-6, with D unresolved. Germline V gene lookup returns CDR1 SGHTA and CDR2 FQGNSA. Trimming took 3 bases from V and 8 from J, leaving 11 bases between them. The CDR3 loop spans 14 amino acids. The CDR3 sequence is CASSLGQPDSPLHF. As DNA, the CDR3 is TGTGCCAGCAGCTTGGGCCAGCCTGATTCACCCCTCCACTTT.

The chain uses TRBV4-3 and TRBJ2-2; 11 bases are a match to TRBD2. The CDR3 has 15 residues. J lost 3 bases, V lost 5 bases, and 2 bases had no gene match. Germline CDR1 LGHNA, CDR2 YSLEER. CDR3 residues: CASSLAGGDTGELFF. The CDR3 nucleotides read TGCGCCAGCAGCTTAGCGGGAGGGGACACCGGGGAGCTGTTTTTT.

This sequence joins TRBV11-2 and TRBJ2-6; 8 bases align to TRBD2. The junction had 7 bases not matched to a gene; V was cut back by 3 bases and J by 0 bases. Germline V gene sequence: CDR1 SGHAT, CDR2 FQNNGV. The CDR3 consists of 18 residues. In DNA, the CDR3 is TGTGCCAGCAGCTTGGGACTAGGCGCCCTCTCTGGGGCCAACGTCCTGACTTTC. Its protein product is CASSLGLGALSGANVLTF.

V gene TRBV18 combines with J gene TRBJ1-4; D uncertain. V was pared by 1 base and J by 4 bases, with 16 bases between. CDR1 KGHSH and CDR2 LQKENI come from the germline V gene. The CDR3 contains 17 residues. This CDR3 is CASSPLVRWDVNEKLFF. In nucleotides, the CDR3 is TGTGCCAGCTCACCACTAGTCCGTTGGGATGTTAATGAAAAACTGTTTTTT.

The gene calls are TRBV10-2 and TRBJ2-1; 9 bases match TRBD2. The germline V gene has CDR1 WSHSY and CDR2 SAAADI. The CDR3 length is 15 residues. The V gene end was trimmed by 4 bases and the J gene end by 4 bases; junction bases not matched to a gene: 5. The CDR3 reads CASSALAGRYNEQFF. The CDR3 nucleotides read TGCGCCAGCAGTGCACTAGCGGGCCGGTACAATGAGCAGTTCTTC.

This chain joins TRBV2 and TRBJ2-1, with D perhaps TRBD1 or TRBD2 (6 bases each). Germline V gene sequence: CDR1 SNHLY, CDR2 FYNNEI. V was cut by 9 bases and J by 6 bases, with 15 bases left in between. The CDR3 sequence is 13 residues long. The CDR3 protein is CASLQGLVNEQFF. The CDR3, as DNA: TGTGCCAGTTTACAGGGACTTGTCAATGAGCAGTTCTTC.

The CDR3 loop is CASSYHSTGELFF. In DNA, the CDR3 is TGTGCCAGCAGTTACCATTCAACCGGGGAGCTGTTTTTT. This chain connects TRBV6-2 or TRBV6-3 to TRBJ2-2; D is unresolved. CDR3 length: 13 residues. Trimming stripped 2 bases from V and 5 bases from J, with 6 bases between. From germline, CDR1 is MNHEY and CDR2 SVGEGT.

V and J are TRBV29-1 and TRBJ1-1; 7 bases are shared with TRBD1. Per germline, CDR1 SQVTM and CDR2 ANQGSEA. This CDR3 is 14 amino acids long. Unmatched junction bases numbered 2, after V lost 1 base and J lost 0 bases. The CDR3 coding sequence is TGCAGCGTTGAAGTCAGGGGGATGAACACTGAAGCTTTCTTT. Protein: CSVEVRGMNTEAFF.

This sequence joins TRBV6-5 and TRBJ1-2, with 7 nucleotides matching TRBD1. The germline CDR1 and CDR2 sequences are MNHEY and SVGAGI. The CDR3 is 15 residues long. Unmatched junction bases numbered 7, after V lost 4 bases and J lost 2 bases. The CDR3 loop is CASSFYPGQNYGYTF. The CDR3 coding sequence is TGTGCCAGCAGTTTCTACCCGGGACAGAACTATGGCTACACCTTC.

This clone came up once. The J gene is TRBJ2-2, the V gene TRBV24-1; the match to TRBD2 covers 10 bases. The CDR3 runs to 15 residues. With 6 bases clipped from V and 5 bases from J, the junction kept 5 bases outside the gene matches. Germline loops: CDR1 KGHDR, CDR2 SFDVKD. In nucleotides, the CDR3 is TGTGCCACCAGTCCTAGCGGGAGAACGACCGGGGAGCTGTTTTTT. It yields the protein CATSPSGRTTGELFF.

The rearrangement uses TRBV9 and TRBJ2-7; 7 bases are a match to TRBD2. CDR3 length: 15 residues. Trimming removed 0 bases from V and 6 bases from J; junction bases left unmatched: 9. Germline assignment: CDR1 SGDLS and CDR2 YYNGEE. CDR3 in DNA: TGTGCCAGCAGCGTAGACCTAGCGAGGGAGGGCGAGCAGTACTTC. Translated: CASSVDLAREGEQYF.

The chain combines TRBV7-8 with TRBJ1-6, with a tentative D call TRBD1 (5 bases). V lost 5 bases, J lost 6 bases, and 14 bases lay in between. In germline, CDR1 is SGHVS, CDR2 FQNEAQ. The CDR3 extends over 15 amino acids. The CDR3 region has the DNA TGTGCCAGCAGCGTGTCAGGGTTGAGTAATTCACCCCTCCACTTT. Residues: CASSVSGLSNSPLHF. The complete variable domain, with remaining parts taken from reference TRBV7-8 and TRBJ1-6, reads GAGVSQSPRYKVAKRGQDVALRCDPISGHVSLFWYQQALGQGPEFLTYFQNEAQLDKSGLPSDRFFAERPEGSVSTLKIQRTQQEDSAVYLCASSVSGLSNSPLHFGNGTRLTVT.

The CDR3 nucleotides read TGTGCCAGCAGTGAAGATGGTAGCTATTACGAGCAGTACTTC. This codes for CASSEDGSYYEQYF. J is TRBJ2-7 and V is TRBV6-1; D uncertain. Germline CDR1 MNHNS, CDR2 SASEGT. Trimming removed 1 base from V and 4 bases from J, with 11 bases in between. The CDR3 is made up of 14 amino acids.

The chain carries TRBV28 and TRBJ1-3; 7 positions match TRBD1. CDR3 length: 13 residues. Trimming at V came to 6 bases and at J to 8 bases, leaving 7 bases not matched to a gene. Germline V gene sequence: CDR1 MDHEN, CDR2 SYDVKM. The CDR3 coding sequence is TGTGCCAGCAGATGGACAGGCGGGGACACCATATATTTT. It translates to CASRWTGGDTIYF. The full variable domain, its missing parts supplied by reference TRBV28 and TRBJ1-3, is DVKVTQSSRYLVKRTGEKVFLECVQDMDHENMFWYRQDPGLGLRLIYFSYDVKMKEKGDIPEGYSVSREKKERFSLILESASTNQTSMYLCASRWTGGDTIYFGEGSWLTVV.

The chain employs TRBV28 and TRBJ2-3; D is unresolved. This CDR3 is 14 amino acids long. Germline V gene sequence: CDR1 MDHEN, CDR2 SYDVKM. The ends were cut back, 5 bases at V and 2 bases at J, with 11 bases in the middle. As DNA, the CDR3 is TGTGCCAGCAGTCCCCAGACTCCCACAGATACGCAGTATTTT. Its translation: CASSPQTPTDTQYF.

The CDR3 region is CASSLPGPQRGEQFF. CDR3 bases: TGTGCCAGCAGCTTACCGGGACCCCAACGAGGGGAGCAGTTCTTC. The gene calls are TRBV7-2 and TRBJ2-1; the D gene could be TRBD1 or TRBD2 (5 bases each). The CDR3 runs to 15 residues. V lost 2 bases to trimming and J lost 10 bases, with 18 bases between them. Germline CDR1 is SGHTA and CDR2 is FQGNSA. Filled out from reference TRBV7-2 and TRBJ2-1, the complete variable domain reads GAGVSQSPSNKVTEKGKDVELRCDPISGHTALYWYRQSLGQGLEFLIYFQGNSAPDKSGLPSDRFSAERTGGSVSTLTIQRTQQEDSAVYLCASSLPGPQRGEQFFGPGTRLTVL.

This clone has just one count. This chain joins TRBV10-2 and TRBJ1-6; no clear D gene. V lost 4 bases and J 7 bases, leaving 5 bases between the germline ends. The CDR3 is 12 residues long. Germline lookup yields CDR1 WSHSY and CDR2 SAAADI. CDR3 sequence: CASSVANSPLHF. As DNA, the CDR3 is TGCGCCAGCAGTGTCGCCAATTCACCCCTCCACTTT.

The chain joins TRBV5-1 to TRBJ2-3, with no clear D. In germline, CDR1 is SGHRS, CDR2 YFSETQ. Trimming cost V 2 bases and J 0 bases, with 10 bases left between them. This CDR3 comprises 15 residues. CDR3 sequence reads: CASSFSAASTDTQYF. The CDR3 region has the DNA TGCGCCAGCAGCTTCTCGGCAGCTAGCACAGATACGCAGTATTTT.